These 20 T cell receptor beta chains came from one sample sequenced in a study of blood T cell repertoires in COVID-19 (dated by TCRdb to about 2020). Libraries were built with the immunoSEQ multiplex PCR assay. TCRdb obtained this table from immuneACCESS and retained in-frame rearrangements with V and J assigned. These tables miss some clones; where compared with another copy, unresolved V genes account for less than half of the shortfall, and the remainder is unexplained. The sample table shows tens of thousands of clones, and about 83% are seen once. In total, the top ten clones hold 1.6% of the sample. The sample taken for sequencing was peripheral blood. The receptors come from a middle-aged man with acute or convalescent COVID-19.

This chain joins TRBV7-2 and TRBJ2-1; 10 bases map to TRBD2. CDR3 length: 15 amino acids. Germline-derived CDR1 and CDR2 are SGHTA and FQGNSA. J was trimmed by 4 bases and V by 5 bases; bases with no gene match: 5. CDR3 DNA sequence: TGTGCCAGCAGCGCCGGGACTAGCGCTTACAATGAGCAGTTCTTC. Residues: CASSAGTSAYNEQFF.

Here the CDR3 DNA reads TGTGCCAGCAGTAAACAGGGGGATAGCAATCAGCCCCAGCATTTT. This sequence encodes CASSKQGDSNQPQHF. The gene calls are TRBV2 and TRBJ1-5, with TRBD1 matching 8 bases. Trimming took 5 bases from V and 0 from J; bases not matched to a gene: 3. The CDR3 extends over 15 amino acids. Germline CDR1 reads SNHLY; CDR2 reads FYNNEI.

This sequence joins TRBV27 and TRBJ2-2; D is perhaps TRBD1 (5 bases). Germline values: CDR1 MNHEY, CDR2 SMNVEV (reference sequence). Trimming removed 5 bases at V and 2 bases at J, with 9 bases between. This CDR3 spans 14 amino acids. The CDR3 region is CASSRDSNTGELFF. CDR3 nucleotides: TGTGCCAGCAGTCGTGACAGTAACACCGGGGAGCTGTTTTTT.

V is TRBV19 and J is TRBJ1-1; D may be TRBD1 (6 bases). Trimming left V 5 bases short and J 6 bases short, with 10 bases between. Germline V CDR1 and CDR2: LNHDA, SQIVND (reference sequence). The CDR3 totals 12 residues. CDR3 residues: CASSPTGPEAFF. In nucleotides, the CDR3 is TGTGCCAGTAGTCCTACAGGGCCTGAAGCTTTCTTT.

V gene TRBV30 combines with J gene TRBJ1-5, with TRBD1 as a possible D gene (6 bases). The germline CDR1 and CDR2 sequences are GTSNPN and SVGIG (reference sequence). The CDR3 sequence is 15 residues long. V gave up 0 bases and J gave up 6 bases, with 15 bases separating them. The chain's CDR3 is CAWSVGRGASQPQHF. Here the CDR3 DNA reads TGTGCCTGGAGTGTAGGCAGGGGAGCAAGTCAGCCCCAGCATTTT.

V and J are TRBV7-2 and TRBJ2-3; 11 bases match TRBD2. The CDR3 sequence is 16 residues long. The V and J ends lost 5 bases and 2 bases, in that order; junction bases with no gene match: 6. The germline gives CDR1 SGHTA, CDR2 FQGNSA. CDR3 sequence: CASSPGLAVNTDTQYF. As DNA, the CDR3 is TGTGCCAGCAGCCCGGGACTAGCGGTAAACACAGATACGCAGTATTTT.

The chain uses TRBV5-1 and TRBJ2-1, with D possibly TRBD2 on 5 matching bases. CDR3 size: 13 residues. The V and J ends lost 5 bases and 5 bases respectively, with 11 bases between them. Germline CDR1 reads SGHRS; CDR2 reads YFSETQ. In nucleotides, the CDR3 is TGCGCCAGCAGGCGGGTGGGAGACAATGAGCAGTTCTTC. The encoded protein is CASRRVGDNEQFF.

This clone was seen only a few times. At one end the junction does not follow the germline gene, possibly because of a read error. V and J are TRBV19 and TRBJ2-3; possibly TRBD2 for D (5 bases). The germline CDR1 and CDR2 sequences are LNHDA and SQIVND (reference sequence). CDR3 length: 14 residues. The CDR3 DNA sequence: TGTGCCAGTAGTAGCGGGCCTAGCACGGATACGCAGTATTTT. It codes for CASSSGPSTDTQYF.

CDR3 sequence (DNA): TGCGCCAGCAGACCGGGACTAGCGGGAGCCGCAGATACGCAGTATTTT. Its translation is CASRPGLAGAADTQYF. The J gene is TRBJ2-3, the V gene TRBV10-2, with TRBD2 matching over 14 bases. Trimming removed 6 bases from V and 4 bases from J; junction bases left unmatched: 6. This CDR3 has 16 amino acids. Germline V CDR1 and CDR2: WSHSY, SAAADI.

This clone appeared a few times. This rearrangement joins TRBV19 to TRBJ2-2; a possible D gene is TRBD1 (5 bases). CDR1 is LNHDA and CDR2 is SQIVND in the germline V gene (reference sequence). Trimming stripped 2 bases from V and 0 bases from J, with 7 bases between. This CDR3 has 15 amino acids. CDR3 DNA sequence: TGTGCCAGTAGTATAAGGGGCCCGAACACCGGGGAGCTGTTTTTT. It encodes CASSIRGPNTGELFF.

CDR3 bases: TGTGCCAGTAGTATCTCCGGGACAGGGTCGTACGAGCAGTACTTC. Its translation is CASSISGTGSYEQYF. The chain combines TRBV19 with TRBJ2-7, with 9 positions matching TRBD1. The CDR3 is 15 amino acids. The germline V gene encodes CDR1 LNHDA and CDR2 SQIVND (reference sequence). With V trimmed by 3 bases and J by 4 bases, 7 bases remained unmatched.

The rearrangement links TRBV19 to TRBJ2-2; 8 positions agree with TRBD2. This CDR3 spans 16 amino acids. CDR1 and CDR2 (germline): LNHDA, SQIVND (reference sequence). J was trimmed by 5 bases and V by 5 bases; bases with no gene match: 10. The CDR3 is CASSPRASGLTGELFF. DNA of the CDR3: TGTGCCAGTAGTCCAAGGGCTAGCGGGTTGACCGGGGAGCTGTTTTTT.

This clone was found a few times. The J gene is TRBJ2-7, the V gene TRBV21-1; TRBD2, the table's D call, was not compared with the DNA. TRBV21-1 is marked as a pseudogene. This CDR3 is built from 18 residues. The DNA for the CDR3 is TGTGCCAGCAGCAAAGATGATAGCGGGAGTTCACCCCCGAGGGAGCAGTACTTC. Translating it yields CASSKDDSGSSPPREQYF.

The chain has TRBV5-1 and TRBJ2-3, with a tentative D call TRBD1 (6 bases). CDR3 length equals 16 residues. Deletions cut 3 bases from V and 2 bases from J, with 16 bases between. Germline assignment: CDR1 SGHRS and CDR2 YFSETQ. CDR3 DNA sequence: TGCGCCAGCAGCTCCTGGACAGCCCCGAACACAGATACGCAGTATTTT. Its protein is CASSSWTAPNTDTQYF. Using reference TRBV5-1 and TRBJ2-3 for the parts outside the CDR3, the full variable domain is KAGVTQTPRYLIKTRGQQVTLSCSPISGHRSVSWYQQTPGQGLQFLFEYFSETQRNKGNFPGRFSGRQFSNSRSEMNVSTLELGDSALYLCASSSWTAPNTDTQYFGPGTRLTVL.

The chain employs TRBV7-2 and TRBJ2-1; 7 nucleotides agree with TRBD1. Germline CDR1 reads SGHTA; CDR2 reads FQGNSA. The CDR3 spans 15 residues. V lost 5 bases, J lost 7 bases, and 11 bases stayed unmatched. CDR3 protein: CASSPRQGMGNEQFF. In nucleotides, the CDR3 is TGTGCCAGCAGCCCGAGACAGGGAATGGGGAATGAGCAGTTCTTC.

The chain employs TRBV6-1 and TRBJ1-2, with D uncertain. CDR1 and CDR2 from the germline V gene are MNHNS and SASEGT. The V end was cut by 0 bases, the J end by 0 bases, with 11 bases between. This CDR3 comprises 16 residues. For the CDR3, the DNA is TGTGCCAGCAGTGAAGCGGCGGGTCCATCTAACTATGGCTACACCTTC. Translation gives CASSEAAGPSNYGYTF.

V gene TRBV4-2 combines with J gene TRBJ2-1; 9 bases agree with TRBD2. Germline CDR1 and CDR2: LGHNA and YNFKEQ. Trimming cost V 1 base and J 5 bases; bases outside gene matches: 6. The CDR3 loop spans 16 amino acids. The CDR3 reads CASSQAGTSSNNEQFF. CDR3 nucleotides: TGTGCCAGCAGCCAAGCCGGGACTAGCAGCAACAATGAGCAGTTCTTC.

The V gene is TRBV9, the J gene TRBJ1-1; D ambiguous. The germline V gene encodes CDR1 SGDLS and CDR2 YYNGEE. The CDR3 has 13 residues. Trimming pared 3 bases from V and 4 bases from J, leaving 10 bases between. The CDR3 reads CASSAGEGTEAFF. In DNA, the CDR3 is TGTGCCAGCAGCGCCGGCGAGGGCACTGAAGCTTTCTTT.

The V call is TRBV7-2, the J call TRBJ1-5; 9 positions match TRBD1. J gave up 8 bases and V 0 bases, and 8 bases lay outside the gene matches. This CDR3 comprises 16 residues. Germline V gene data show CDR1 as SGHTA and CDR2 as FQGNSA. The CDR3: CASSLAGTGREEPQHF. The CDR3 DNA reads TGTGCCAGCAGCTTAGCAGGGACAGGGAGGGAGGAGCCCCAGCATTTT.

J is TRBJ2-1 and V is TRBV7-2; tentative D call: TRBD2 (6 bases). CDR3 length: 15 residues. The V end lost 4 bases, the J end lost 4 bases, and 14 bases lay between the germline ends. Germline V gives CDR1 SGHTA, CDR2 FQGNSA. CDR3 DNA sequence: TGTGCCAGCAGCTCGGGACTTCTGCGATACAATGAGCAGTTCTTC. It codes for CASSSGLLRYNEQFF.